This T cell receptor (beta chain) was sequenced for a study of a mutant IDH1 vaccine in newly diagnosed glioma. Noted time point: week 5, during vaccination. Alongside topical imiquimod, each dose of vaccine comprised 300 ug of mutant IDH1 20-mer peptide. Donors harbored newly found WHO grade 3 or 4 IDH1-mutant, ATRX-lost astrocytomas. CDR1 SNHLY and CDR2 FYNNEI come from the germline V gene. The length of the CDR3 is 15 residues. V trimming: 9 bases; J trimming: 7 bases; junction bases outside the gene matches: 7. In regard to this clone: The antigen is undetermined.

Libraries were prepared by immunoSEQ multiplex PCR; TCRdb keeps only in-frame clonotypes and omits some of them. The sample carries 30,000 to 45,000 clones, approximately 93% recorded once. The sequences come from PBMCs, collected from a glioma patient whose treatment included an IDH1 peptide vaccine. This TCR derives from a man aged 50 to 59 with glioma. V and J are TRBV2 and TRBJ2-2; TRBD2 matches at 14 bases. The CDR3 nucleotides are TGTGCCAGTCAGGGACTAGCGGGAGTTATCGGGGAGCTGTTTTTT. It is translated as CASQGLAGVIGELFF. Drawing the rest from reference TRBV2 and TRBJ2-2, the complete variable domain is EPEVTQTPSHQVTQMGQEVILRCVPISNHLYFYWYRQILGQKVEFLVSFYNNEISEKSEIFDDQFSVERPDGSNFTLKIRSTKLEDSAMYFCASQGLAGVIGELFFGEGSRLTVL.